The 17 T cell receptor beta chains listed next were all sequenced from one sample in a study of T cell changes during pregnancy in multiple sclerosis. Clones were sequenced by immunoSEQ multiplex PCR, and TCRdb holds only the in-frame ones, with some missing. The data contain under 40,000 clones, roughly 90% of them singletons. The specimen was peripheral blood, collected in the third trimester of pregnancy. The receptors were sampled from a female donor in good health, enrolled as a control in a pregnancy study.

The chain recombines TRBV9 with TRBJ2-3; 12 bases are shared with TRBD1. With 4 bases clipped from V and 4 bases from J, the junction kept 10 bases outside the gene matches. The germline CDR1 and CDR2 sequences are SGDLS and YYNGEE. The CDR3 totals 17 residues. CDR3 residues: CASSNPRGTGGSDTQYF. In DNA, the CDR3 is TGTGCCAGCAGCAACCCCAGAGGGACAGGGGGCTCAGATACGCAGTATTTT.

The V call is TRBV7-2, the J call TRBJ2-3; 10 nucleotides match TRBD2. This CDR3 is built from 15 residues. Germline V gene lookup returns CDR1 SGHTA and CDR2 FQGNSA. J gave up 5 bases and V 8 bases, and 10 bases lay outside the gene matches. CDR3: CASPNVGLALDTQYF. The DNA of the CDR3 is TGTGCCAGCCCTAATGTGGGACTAGCGCTAGATACGCAGTATTTT.

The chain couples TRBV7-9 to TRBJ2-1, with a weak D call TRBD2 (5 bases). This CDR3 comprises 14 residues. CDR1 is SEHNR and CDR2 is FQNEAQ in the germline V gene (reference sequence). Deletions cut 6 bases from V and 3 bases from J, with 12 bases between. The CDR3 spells CASSPGSDYNEQFF. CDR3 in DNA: TGTGCCAGCAGTCCTGGGAGTGACTACAATGAGCAGTTCTTC. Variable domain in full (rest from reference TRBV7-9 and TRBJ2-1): DTGVSQNPRHKITKRGQNVTFRCDPISEHNRLYWYRQTLGQGPEFLTYFQNEAQLEKSRLLSDRFSAERPKGSFSTLEIQRTEQGDSAMYLCASSPGSDYNEQFFGPGTRLTVL.

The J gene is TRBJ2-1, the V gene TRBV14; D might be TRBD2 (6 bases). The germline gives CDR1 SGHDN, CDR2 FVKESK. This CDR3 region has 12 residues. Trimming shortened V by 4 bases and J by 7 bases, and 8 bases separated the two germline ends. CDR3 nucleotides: TGTGCCAGCAGCCTCGGGGGTAATGAGCAGTTCTTC. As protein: CASSLGGNEQFF.

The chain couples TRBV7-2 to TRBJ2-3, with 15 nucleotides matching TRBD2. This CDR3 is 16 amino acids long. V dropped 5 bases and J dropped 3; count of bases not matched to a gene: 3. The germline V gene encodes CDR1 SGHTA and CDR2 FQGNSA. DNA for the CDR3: TGTGCCAGCAGCGTAGGGACTAGCGGGGGGACAGATACGCAGTATTTT. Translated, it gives CASSVGTSGGTDTQYF.

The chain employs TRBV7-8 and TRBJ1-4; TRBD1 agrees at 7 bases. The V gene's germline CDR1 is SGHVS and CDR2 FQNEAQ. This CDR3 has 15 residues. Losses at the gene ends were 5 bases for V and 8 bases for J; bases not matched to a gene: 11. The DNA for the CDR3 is TGTGCCAGCAGCCCGTCCCGACAGGGTGGGGAAAAACTGTTTTTT. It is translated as CASSPSRQGGEKLFF. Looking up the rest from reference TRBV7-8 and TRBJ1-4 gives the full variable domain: GAGVSQSPRYKVAKRGQDVALRCDPISGHVSLFWYQQALGQGPEFLTYFQNEAQLDKSGLPSDRFFAERPEGSVSTLKIQRTQQEDSAVYLCASSPSRQGGEKLFFGSGTQLSVL.

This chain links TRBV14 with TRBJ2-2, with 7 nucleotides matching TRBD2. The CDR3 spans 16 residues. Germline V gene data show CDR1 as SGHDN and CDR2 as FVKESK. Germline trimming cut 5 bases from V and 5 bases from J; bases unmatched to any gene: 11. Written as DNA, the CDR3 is TGTGCCAGCAGCTCGACTAGCTGGGCAGAAACCGGGGAGCTGTTTTTT. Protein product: CASSSTSWAETGELFF.

CDR3 sequence: CASSLVAGVTGELFF. Written as DNA, the CDR3 is TGTGCCAGCAGCTTAGTGGCAGGGGTTACCGGGGAGCTGTTTTTT. J is TRBJ2-2 and V is TRBV11-2, with a weak D call TRBD1 (6 bases). Germline V CDR1 and CDR2: SGHAT, FQNNGV. The CDR3 is 15 residues long. Trimming stripped 1 base from V and 5 bases from J, with 11 bases between.

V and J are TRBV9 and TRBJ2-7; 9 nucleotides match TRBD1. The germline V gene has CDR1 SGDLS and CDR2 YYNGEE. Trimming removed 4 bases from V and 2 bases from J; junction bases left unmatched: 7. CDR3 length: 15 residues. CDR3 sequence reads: CASSPGQGLAYEQYF. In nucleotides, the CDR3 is TGTGCCAGCAGCCCCGGACAGGGGCTCGCCTACGAGCAGTACTTC.

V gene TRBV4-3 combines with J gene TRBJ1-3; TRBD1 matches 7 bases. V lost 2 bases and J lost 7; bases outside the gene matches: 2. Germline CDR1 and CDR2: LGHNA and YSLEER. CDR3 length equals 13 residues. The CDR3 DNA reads TGCGCCAGCAGCCAACACAGGGGTAACACCATATATTTT. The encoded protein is CASSQHRGNTIYF.

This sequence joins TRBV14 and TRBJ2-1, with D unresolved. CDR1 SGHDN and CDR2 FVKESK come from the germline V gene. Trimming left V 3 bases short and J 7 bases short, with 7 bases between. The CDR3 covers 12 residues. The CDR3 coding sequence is TGTGCCAGCAGCCATTCGGTAAATGAGCAGTTCTTC. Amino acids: CASSHSVNEQFF.

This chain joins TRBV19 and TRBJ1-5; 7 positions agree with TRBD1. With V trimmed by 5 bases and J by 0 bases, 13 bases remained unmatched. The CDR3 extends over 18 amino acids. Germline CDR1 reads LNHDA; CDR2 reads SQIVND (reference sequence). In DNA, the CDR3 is TGTGCCAGTAGTCCTAGACAGGGCGCCTTCTTTAGCAATCAGCCCCAGCATTTT. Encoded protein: CASSPRQGAFFSNQPQHF.

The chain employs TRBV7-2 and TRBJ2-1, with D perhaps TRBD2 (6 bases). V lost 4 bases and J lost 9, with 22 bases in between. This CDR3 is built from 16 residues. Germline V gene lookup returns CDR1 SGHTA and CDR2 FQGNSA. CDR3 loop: CASSSPASARLGEQFF. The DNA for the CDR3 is TGTGCCAGCAGCTCCCCCGCTAGCGCCCGTTTGGGTGAGCAGTTCTTC.

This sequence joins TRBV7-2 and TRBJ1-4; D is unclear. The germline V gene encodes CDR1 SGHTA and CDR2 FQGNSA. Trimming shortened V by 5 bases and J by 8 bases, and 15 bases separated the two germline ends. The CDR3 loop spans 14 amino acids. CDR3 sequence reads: CASSPLRGGEKLFF. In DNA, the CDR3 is TGTGCCAGCAGCCCCCTCCGAGGAGGCGAAAAACTGTTTTTT.

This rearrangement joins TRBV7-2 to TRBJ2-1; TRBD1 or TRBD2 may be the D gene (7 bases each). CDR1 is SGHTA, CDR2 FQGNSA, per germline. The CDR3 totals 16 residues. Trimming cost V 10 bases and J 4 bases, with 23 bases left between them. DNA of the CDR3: TGTGCCACCAGGGGGGGCGGAACGGGACTATACAATGAGCAGTTCTTC. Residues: CATRGGGTGLYNEQFF.

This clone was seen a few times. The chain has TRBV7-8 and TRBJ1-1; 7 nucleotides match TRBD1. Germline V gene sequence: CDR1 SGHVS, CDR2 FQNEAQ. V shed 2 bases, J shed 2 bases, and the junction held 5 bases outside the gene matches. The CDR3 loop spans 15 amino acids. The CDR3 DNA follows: TGTGCCAGCAGCTTATTCACAGGGGTAAACACTGAAGCTTTCTTT. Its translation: CASSLFTGVNTEAFF.

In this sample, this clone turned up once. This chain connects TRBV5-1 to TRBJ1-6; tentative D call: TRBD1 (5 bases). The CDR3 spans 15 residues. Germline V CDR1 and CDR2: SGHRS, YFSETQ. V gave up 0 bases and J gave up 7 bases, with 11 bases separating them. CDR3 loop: CASSLGRVFNSPLHF. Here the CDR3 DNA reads TGCGCCAGCAGCTTGGGCAGGGTGTTCAATTCACCCCTCCACTTT. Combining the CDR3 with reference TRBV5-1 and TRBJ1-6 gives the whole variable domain KAGVTQTPRYLIKTRGQQVTLSCSPISGHRSVSWYQQTPGQGLQFLFEYFSETQRNKGNFPGRFSGRQFSNSRSEMNVSTLELGDSALYLCASSLGRVFNSPLHFGNGTRLTVT.